This T cell receptor beta chain was profiled in a study of Ad26.COV2.S vaccination and SARS-CoV-2 variants. Study in general: Once, or twice with 56 days between doses, Ad26.COV2.S was given intramuscularly. General study points: Those who received vaccine or placebo ended up with similar non-spike TCR breadth. Substantial post-vaccination breadth of spike-specific CD8+ and CD4+ T cell responses was reported.

The protocol was immunoSEQ multiplex PCR, while the TCRdb copy is restricted to in-frame clones and leaves out a portion. Of more than 300,000 clones in the sample, about 85% were seen once. CDR3 size: 15 residues. Germline V gene sequence: CDR1 MNHNY, CDR2 SVGAGI (reference sequence). J gave up 0 bases and V 5 bases, and 7 bases lay outside the gene matches. Treatment of the sample: approximately 18 received Ad26.COV2.S at low or high dose, single or two shots; five or six received placebo; per-sample allocation not given. Collection of the samples took place on day 63 after the first injection of vaccine or placebo. Regarding this clone: Its antigen is as yet unknown.

The sequencing used peripheral blood, collected in a trial of Ad26.COV2.S vaccine versus placebo. This TCR came from a person between 18 and 65 years old who received the Ad26.COV2.S COVID-19 vaccine or a placebo. The gene calls are TRBV6-6 and TRBJ2-7, with 7 bases that match TRBD1. CDR3 in DNA: TGTGCCAGCAGTGGACGGGACAGAAGCTCCTACGAGCAGTACTTC. Amino acid sequence: CASSGRDRSSYEQYF.